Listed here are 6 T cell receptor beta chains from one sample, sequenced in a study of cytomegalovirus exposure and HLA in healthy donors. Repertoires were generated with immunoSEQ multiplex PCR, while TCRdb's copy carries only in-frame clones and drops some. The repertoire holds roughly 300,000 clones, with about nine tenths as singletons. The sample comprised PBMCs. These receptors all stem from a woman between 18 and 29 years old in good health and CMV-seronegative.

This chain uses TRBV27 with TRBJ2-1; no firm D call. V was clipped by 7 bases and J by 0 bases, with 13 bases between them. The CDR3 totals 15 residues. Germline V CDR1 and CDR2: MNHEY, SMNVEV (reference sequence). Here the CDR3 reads CASTQLASSYNEQFF. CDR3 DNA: TGTGCCAGCACTCAGTTGGCCAGCTCCTACAATGAGCAGTTCTTC.

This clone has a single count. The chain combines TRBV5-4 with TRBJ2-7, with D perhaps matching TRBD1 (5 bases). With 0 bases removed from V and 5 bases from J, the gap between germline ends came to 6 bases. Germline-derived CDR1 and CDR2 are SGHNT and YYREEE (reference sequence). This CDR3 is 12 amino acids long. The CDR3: CASSLEGNEQYF. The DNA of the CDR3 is TGTGCCAGCAGCTTGGAGGGGAACGAGCAGTACTTC.

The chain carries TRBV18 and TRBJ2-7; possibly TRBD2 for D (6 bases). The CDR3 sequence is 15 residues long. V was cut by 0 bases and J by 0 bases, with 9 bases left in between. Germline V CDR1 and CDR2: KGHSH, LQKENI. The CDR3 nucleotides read TGTGCCAGCTCACCACCGCACGGGAGCTCCTACGAGCAGTACTTC. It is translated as CASSPPHGSSYEQYF.

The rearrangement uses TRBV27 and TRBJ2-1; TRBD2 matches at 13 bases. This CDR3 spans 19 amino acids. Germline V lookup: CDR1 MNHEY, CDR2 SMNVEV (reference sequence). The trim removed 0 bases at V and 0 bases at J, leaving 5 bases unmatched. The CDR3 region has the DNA TGTGCCAGCAGTTTATCGGGACTAGCGGGACGAGGCTCCTACAATGAGCAGTTCTTC. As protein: CASSLSGLAGRGSYNEQFF.

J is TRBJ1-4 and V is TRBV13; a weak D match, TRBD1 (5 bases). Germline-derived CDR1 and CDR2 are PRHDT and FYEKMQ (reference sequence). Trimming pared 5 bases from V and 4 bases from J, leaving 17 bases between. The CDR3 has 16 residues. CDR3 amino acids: CASSAQTRRGNEKLFF. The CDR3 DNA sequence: TGTGCCAGCAGCGCACAGACGCGGAGGGGTAATGAAAAACTGTTTTTT.

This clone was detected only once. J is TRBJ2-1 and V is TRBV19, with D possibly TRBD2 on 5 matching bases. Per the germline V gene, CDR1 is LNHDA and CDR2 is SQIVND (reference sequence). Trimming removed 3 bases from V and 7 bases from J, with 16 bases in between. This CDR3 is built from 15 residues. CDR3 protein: CASSILAGAVNEQFF. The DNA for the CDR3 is TGTGCCAGTAGTATCCTTGCGGGCGCGGTGAATGAGCAGTTCTTC.